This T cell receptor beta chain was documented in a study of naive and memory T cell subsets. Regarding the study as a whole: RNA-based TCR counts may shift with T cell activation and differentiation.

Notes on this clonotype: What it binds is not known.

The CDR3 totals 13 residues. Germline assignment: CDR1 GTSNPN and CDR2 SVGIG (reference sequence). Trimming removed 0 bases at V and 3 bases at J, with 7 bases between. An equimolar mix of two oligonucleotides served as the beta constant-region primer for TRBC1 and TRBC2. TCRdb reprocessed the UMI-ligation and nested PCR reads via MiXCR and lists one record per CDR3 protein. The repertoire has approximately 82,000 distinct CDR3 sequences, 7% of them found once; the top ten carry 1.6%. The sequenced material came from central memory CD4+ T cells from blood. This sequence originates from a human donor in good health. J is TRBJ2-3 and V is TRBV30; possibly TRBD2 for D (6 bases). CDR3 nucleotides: TGTGCCTGGAGTGTGGCGGGAACAGATACGCAGTATTTT. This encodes CAWSVAGTDTQYF.